Given below is one T cell receptor beta chain in context. Its antigen specificity is not known. Per-nucleotide qualities are absent, and no much larger clonotype sits a single base away. Taken with the paper, the label for treatment or condition translates to: in vitro stimulation with specific CMV peptide epitopes to enrich CMV-specific T cells. The data belong to a study of T cell repertoires in cytomegalovirus infection (dated by TCRdb to the late 2010s). The study in broad terms: Recently identified HLA-C-restricted CMV epitopes, whose presentation resists viral immunomodulation, were targeted by peptide stimulations together with well-studied HLA-B-restricted epitopes. Donor HLA type was relevant to the analysis, because carriage of CMV infection together with the matching HLA type was indicated by public TCR beta signatures.

Sequencing used an Illumina HiSeq 1500. The public reads were reanalyzed by TCRdb: fastp trimming at Q25, MiXCR alignment, in-frame beta chains only. Rows with a matching CDR3 protein are joined into one entry that keeps the most common DNA and genes. The sample records 150,000 or so distinct CDR3 sequences, roughly 32% of which are singletons. Roughly half of the sample is held by the ten biggest clonotypes. CDR1 and CDR2 were assigned from the germline V gene as SNHLY and FYNNEI. V loses 0 bases of germline sequence and J loses 5 bases, and the interval between the two ends is 12 bases. The CDR3 runs 15 residues from the cysteine to the phenylalanine. Only CDR3 DNA remains: 45 bases, in frame from the first base. The paper as a whole reports these results and caveats: The ex vivo response was dominated by HLA-C-restricted CMV-specific TCR beta clonotypes, which also provided the single most frequent clonotype in two of eight donors. Cumulative frequency of public TCR beta family members discriminated carriers of CMV infection plus the relevant HLA type in this cohort and an independent roughly 330-donor cohort.

The V and J segments used are TRBV2 and TRBJ2-3; a tentative D match to TRBD2 spans 5 bases. Sample: CD8+ T cells from cultured PBMCs, taken from culture after CMV antigen stimulation. The sequence was collected from a human donor in good health (CMV status not recorded). Some clones in this sample may be carry-over from other donors' samples. In nucleotides, the sequence is TGTGCCAGCAGTGAAGCGCTGATGAGCGGAGATACGCAGTATTTT. This yields the protein CASSEALMSGDTQYF. The reference TRBV2 and TRBJ2-3 proteins fill in what lies around the CDR3, so the full variable domain reads EPEVTQTPSHQVTQMGQEVILRCVPISNHLYFYWYRQILGQKVEFLVSFYNNEISEKSEIFDDQFSVERPDGSNFTLKIRSTKLEDSAMYFCASSEALMSGDTQYFGPGTRLTVL.